The sequence of this T cell receptor (beta chain) was determined in a study of blood T cell repertoires in COVID-19. Study-level background: COVID-19 samples, acute and convalescent, were from the United States, Italy and Spain. PBMCs, B-cell-depleted T cells, or T cells provided the cDNA or gDNA that made up the material.

This CDR3 comprises 15 residues. With 5 bases clipped from V and 3 bases from J, the junction kept 10 bases outside the gene matches. The germline CDR1 and CDR2 sequences are SGHRS and YFSETQ. The authors' processing: For nucleated cells, counts were estimated from reference gene primer amplification. Generated by immunoSEQ multiplex PCR, the TCRdb table keeps only in-frame clones and is missing some. V, J and clone size reflect that table, while D and trimming were determined from the DNA. Here the sample spans roughly 120,000 clones, 86% being singletons. Specimen: peripheral blood. The chain links TRBV5-1 to TRBJ2-7, with 8 bases aligning to TRBD1. The origin of this receptor is a human donor in a cohort sampled during active COVID-19. CDR3 loop: CASRETGTGFYEQYF. The CDR3 DNA sequence: TGCGCCAGCAGGGAAACCGGGACAGGTTTCTACGAGCAGTACTTC.